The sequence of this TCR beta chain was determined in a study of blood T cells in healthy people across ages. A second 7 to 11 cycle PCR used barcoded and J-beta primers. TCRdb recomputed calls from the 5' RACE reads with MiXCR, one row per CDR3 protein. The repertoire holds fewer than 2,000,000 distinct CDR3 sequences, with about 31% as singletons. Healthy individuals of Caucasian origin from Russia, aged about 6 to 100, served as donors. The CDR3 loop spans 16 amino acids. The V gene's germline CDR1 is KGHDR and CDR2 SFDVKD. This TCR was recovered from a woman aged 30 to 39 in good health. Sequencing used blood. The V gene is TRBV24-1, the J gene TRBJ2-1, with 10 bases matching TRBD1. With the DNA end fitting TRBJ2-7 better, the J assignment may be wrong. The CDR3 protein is CATSDGTGESYNEQYF. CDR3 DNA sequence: TGTGCCACCAGTGACGGGACAGGGGAGTCCTACAATGAGCAGTACTTC.